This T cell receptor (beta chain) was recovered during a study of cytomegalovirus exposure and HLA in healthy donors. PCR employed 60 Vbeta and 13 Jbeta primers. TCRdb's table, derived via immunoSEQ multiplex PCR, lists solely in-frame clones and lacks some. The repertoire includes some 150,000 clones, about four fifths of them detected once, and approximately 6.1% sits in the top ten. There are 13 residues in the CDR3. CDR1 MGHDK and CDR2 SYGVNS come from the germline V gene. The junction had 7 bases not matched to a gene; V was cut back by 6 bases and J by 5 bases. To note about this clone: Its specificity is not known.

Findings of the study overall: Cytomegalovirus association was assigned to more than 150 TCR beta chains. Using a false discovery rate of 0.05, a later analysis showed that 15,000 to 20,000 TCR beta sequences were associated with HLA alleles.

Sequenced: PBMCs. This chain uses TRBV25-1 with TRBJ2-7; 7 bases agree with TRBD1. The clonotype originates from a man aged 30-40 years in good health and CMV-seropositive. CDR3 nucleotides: TGTGCCAGCAGGTCCACAGGGGTCAACGAGCAGTACTTC. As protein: CASRSTGVNEQYF.